A selection of T cell receptor beta chains follows, all from one sample in a study of beta chain features in type 1 diabetes. The repertoire was sequenced with immunoSEQ multiplex PCR; TCRdb's copy has only in-frame clones and lacks some. Of 430,000 or so clones in the sample, 10% to 12% were seen once. Sequenced material: naive CD4+ T cells from blood. The receptors stem from a woman between 18 and 30 years old in good health. CDR3s include the opening cysteine and the closing phenylalanine or tryptophan. A D gene is named only where the DNA matches it firmly. The size entry is marked missing in some rows and otherwise reads once, few, many or a size class.

D gene	clone size	V gene	J gene	CDR3 DNA	CDR3 protein
NA	NA	TRBV7-2	TRBJ2-7	TGTGCCAGCACCCCACAGGGGGGGCGTTTTGCCGAGCAGTACTTC	CASTPQGGRFAEQYF
NA	NA	TRBV2	TRBJ2-3	TGTGCCAGCCTCCGACCGGACTCCGTCACAGATACGCAGTATTTT	CASLRPDSVTDTQYF
TRBD1	few	TRBV11-2	TRBJ2-7	TGTGCCAGCAGCAAGGACAGGGGACACGAGCAGTACTTC	CASSKDRGHEQYF
NA	NA	TRBV6-5	TRBJ1-4	TGTGCCAGCACCCCAGGCCTTTTT	CASTPGLF
TRBD1	few	TRBV7-8	TRBJ1-1	TGTGCCAGCAGCTTATGGGGACAGGGTCTGAACACTGAAGCTTTCTTT	CASSLWGQGLNTEAFF
NA	NA	TRBV15	TRBJ1-2	TGTGCCACCAGCAGAGTCCCCACCTACAGTATCTATGGCTACACCTTC	CATSRVPTYSIYGYTF
NA	few	TRBV7-3	TRBJ2-3	TGTGCCAGCAGCTTACTAGCCACCATGGATACGCAGTATTTT	CASSLLATMDTQYF
NA	once	TRBV27	TRBJ1-2	TGTGCCAGCAGTCCACGCAGGTACTATGGCTACACCTTC	CASSPRRYYGYTF
TRBD1	NA	TRBV5-1	TRBJ2-5	TGCGCCAGCAGCCCGGACAGGGGGCAGGAGACCCAGTACTTC	CASSPDRGQETQYF
NA	NA	TRBV29-1	TRBJ1-5	TGCAGCGTTTCGACACTAGATCAGCCCCAGCATTTT	CSVSTLDQPQHF
NA	NA	TRBV4-3	TRBJ1-3	TGCGCCAGCAGCCAACGACGGTCTGGAAACACCATATATTTT	CASSQRRSGNTIYF
NA	NA	TRBV25-1	TRBJ2-1	TGTGCCAGCAGCCTTGACAGCTACAATGAGCAGTTCTTC	CASSLDSYNEQFF
NA	NA	TRBV7-9	TRBJ2-1	TGTGCCAGCAGCTTATATAGGGAGTACAATGAGCAGTTCTTC	CASSLYREYNEQFF
NA	NA	TRBV5-1	TRBJ1-1	TGCGCCAGCAGTCACGCCAACAGGGTCGGAACTGAAGCTTTCTTT	CASSHANRVGTEAFF
TRBD1	NA	TRBV7-9	TRBJ1-1	TGTGCCAGCAGCTCAAAAGGGACAGGGTTGGCGGCTGAAGCTTTCTTT	CASSSKGTGLAAEAFF
NA	NA	TRBV5-4	TRBJ2-5	TGTGCCAGCAGCCTGGAGGGGGCGAAGACCCAGTACTTC	CASSLEGAKTQYF
NA	NA	TRBV7-2	TRBJ2-1	TGTGCCAGCAGACCCGGTCCCGCGGGGCACAATGAGCAGTTCTTC	CASRPGPAGHNEQFF
NA	NA	TRBV4-2	TRBJ1-1	TGTGCCAGCAGCCAAGATCGAGAGACTGAAGCTTTCTTT	CASSQDRETEAFF
TRBD2	NA	TRBV7-2	TRBJ2-3	TGTGCCAGCAGCGCCCGGGGGGGAGATACGCAGTATTTT	CASSARGGDTQYF
NA	NA	TRBV14	TRBJ2-3	TGTGCCAGCAGCCGCAAGAACCGGCGAGGGGGAGATACGCAGTATTTT	CASSRKNRRGGDTQYF
NA	NA	TRBV18	TRBJ2-7	TGTGCCAGCTCACAACAACAAGCCTACGAGCAGTACTTC	CASSQQQAYEQYF
NA	few	TRBV7-2	TRBJ2-7	TGTGCCAGCGCCCAAAGGGTATCCTACGAGCAGTACTTC	CASAQRVSYEQYF
NA	NA	TRBV2	TRBJ2-2	TGTGCCAGCACCTGGGAGACCGGGGAGCTGTTTTTT	CASTWETGELFF
NA	NA	TRBV28	TRBJ2-4	TGTGCCAGCAGTTTAGCAGGGGTGGACATTCAGTACTTC	CASSLAGVDIQYF
NA	few	TRBV19	TRBJ2-4	TGTGCCAGTTACGGGACCCTTATGGACATTCAGTACTTC	CASYGTLMDIQYF
NA	few	TRBV5-1	TRBJ1-1	TGCGCCAGCAGCTTTAGAGGGAGCCGAAACACTGAAGCTTTCTTT	CASSFRGSRNTEAFF
TRBD1	once	TRBV5-1	TRBJ1-6	TGCGCCAGCAGCAAAGGACAGGGAGATCGATCACCCCTCCACTTT	CASSKGQGDRSPLHF
NA	many	TRBV14	TRBJ2-2	TGTGCCAGCAGCCATCCCCGAACCGGGGAGCTGTTTTTT	CASSHPRTGELFF
TRBD1	few	TRBV25-1	TRBJ2-7	TGTGCCTCGGGACAGACTTACGAGCAGTACTTC	CASGQTYEQYF
TRBD2	NA	TRBV5-1	TRBJ2-7	TGCGCCAGCAGCAGGTTAGCGGGAGAGTCGTACGAGCAGTACTTC	CASSRLAGESYEQYF
TRBD1	few	TRBV5-4	TRBJ2-1	TGTGCCAGCAGCTTGTTCAGGGGGCAGTCCTCCTACAATGAGCAGTTCTTC	CASSLFRGQSSYNEQFF
NA	few	TRBV6-6	TRBJ1-1	TGTGCCAGCAGGGCGGGAGACACTGAAGCTTTCTTT	CASRAGDTEAFF
NA	few	TRBV7-2	TRBJ1-6	TGTGCCAGCAGGGACCCGGGGTGGAGTAATTCACCCCTCCACTTT	CASRDPGWSNSPLHF
NA	NA	TRBV5-1	TRBJ2-3	TGCGCCAGCAGTTCCGGGGGAGACTTGGATACGCAGTATTTT	CASSSGGDLDTQYF
TRBD1	NA	TRBV6-5	TRBJ1-2	TGTGCCAGCAGTTTGACAGGGGCTAACTATGGCTACACCTTC	CASSLTGANYGYTF
TRBD2	NA	TRBV4-2	TRBJ2-5	TGTGCCAGCAGCCTGCTAGCGGGAGGGGGTGAGACCCAGTACTTC	CASSLLAGGGETQYF
TRBD2	NA	TRBV28	TRBJ2-1	TGTGCCAGCAAGTACGGAGCGGGGGGACGGAATGAGCAGTTCTTC	CASKYGAGGRNEQFF
NA	few	TRBV6-6	TRBJ1-3	TGTGCCAGCAGTTACTCCGACAGGCGGAGCACCATATATTTT	CASSYSDRRSTIYF
TRBD1	few	TRBV5-4	TRBJ2-5	TGTGCCAGCAGCTCGGGACAGACACAAGAGACCCAGTACTTC	CASSSGQTQETQYF
NA	few	TRBV7-2	TRBJ2-7	TGTGCCAGCAGCTTAGGGACGTTTCGGGAGCAGTACTTC	CASSLGTFREQYF
NA	few	TRBV4-1	TRBJ2-2	TGCGCCAGCAGCCAAGTTCTTCGGGGTGCCGGGGAGCTGTTTTTT	CASSQVLRGAGELFF
TRBD1	NA	TRBV13	TRBJ2-5	TGTGCCAGCAGACCTACAGGGGGACAAGAGACCCAGTACTTC	CASRPTGGQETQYF
NA	NA	TRBV18	TRBJ2-7	TGTGCCAGCTCACCAAGAGGGTCCGAGCAGTACTTC	CASSPRGSEQYF
NA	few	TRBV6-5	TRBJ1-2	TGTGCCAGCAGTTACCCCGCGACAGCGTACGGCTATGGCTACACCTTC	CASSYPATAYGYGYTF
NA	few	TRBV25-1	TRBJ2-2	TGTGCCAGCAGTGAGATTCAGGACAACACCGGGGAGCTGTTTTTT	CASSEIQDNTGELFF
NA	NA	TRBV25-1	TRBJ2-2	TGTGCCAGCAGTCAGAACACCGGGGAGCTGTTTTTT	CASSQNTGELFF
TRBD2	NA	TRBV5-4	TRBJ2-5	TGTGCCAGCAGCTCACGGGGGACTAGCGGGGGCACAGAGACCCAGTACTTC	CASSSRGTSGGTETQYF
NA	few	TRBV2	TRBJ2-3	TGTGCCAGCAGTGTGCGAGGGGGACCAGATACGCAGTATTTT	CASSVRGGPDTQYF
TRBD1	NA	TRBV4-2	TRBJ1-2	TGTGCCAGCAGCCAGGGACAGGAAATCTATGGCTACACCTTC	CASSQGQEIYGYTF
NA	NA	TRBV5-1	TRBJ2-3	TGCGCCAGCAGCTTGCGTTCAGAAACAGATACGCAGTATTTT	CASSLRSETDTQYF
TRBD2	NA	TRBV30	TRBJ2-3	TGTGCCTGGAGTTCCAGCGGGGCGAGGGCAGATACGCAGTATTTT	CAWSSSGARADTQYF
NA	few	TRBV7-2	TRBJ2-1	TGTGCCAGCAGCTCCTCGGAGAATGAGCAGTTCTTC	CASSSSENEQFF
TRBD2	NA	TRBV10-3	TRBJ2-7	TGTGCCATCAGTGATACGGGAGGGCCTACCGAGCAGTACTTC	CAISDTGGPTEQYF
NA	NA	TRBV10-3	TRBJ2-1	TGTGCCATCAGTGAGTCGATAAGTTTGAGAAATGAGCAGTTCTTC	CAISESISLRNEQFF
NA	few	TRBV19	TRBJ2-5	TGTGCCAGCGGAGGTCTGGACACATTAAAAGAGACCCAGTACTTC	CASGGLDTLKETQYF
NA	many	TRBV2	TRBJ2-4	TGTGCCTGGTCGGCCAAAAACATTCAGTACTTC	CAWSAKNIQYF
NA	NA	TRBV7-6	TRBJ2-3	TGTGCCAGCAGCTCGATTCAATTCACAGATACGCAGTATTTT	CASSSIQFTDTQYF
TRBD2	few	TRBV7-9	TRBJ2-5	TGTGCCAGCAGCTTGGGACTAGCGGGATCCCCCGGGGAGACCCAGTACTTC	CASSLGLAGSPGETQYF
TRBD1	NA	TRBV4-3	TRBJ2-1	TGCGCCAGCAGCCAGAGGACAGGGGTCGTCAATGAGCAGTTCTTC	CASSQRTGVVNEQFF